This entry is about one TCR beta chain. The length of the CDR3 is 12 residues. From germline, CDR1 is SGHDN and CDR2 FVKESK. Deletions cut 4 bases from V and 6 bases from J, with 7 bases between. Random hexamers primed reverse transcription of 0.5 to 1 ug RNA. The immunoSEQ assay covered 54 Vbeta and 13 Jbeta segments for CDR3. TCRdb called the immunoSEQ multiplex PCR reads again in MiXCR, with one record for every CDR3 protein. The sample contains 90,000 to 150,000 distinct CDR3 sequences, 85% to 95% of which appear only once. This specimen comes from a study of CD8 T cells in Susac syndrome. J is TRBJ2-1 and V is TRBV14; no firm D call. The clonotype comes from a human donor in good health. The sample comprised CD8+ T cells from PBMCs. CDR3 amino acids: CASSPLSNEQFF. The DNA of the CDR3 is TGTGCCAGCAGCCCTTTGAGCAATGAGCAGTTCTTC.